This TCR beta chain stems from a study of blood T cells in healthy people across ages. The second PCR ran 7 to 11 cycles with a sample-barcoded 5' primer and J-beta primers. Via MiXCR, TCRdb re-called the 5' RACE reads, giving one row per CDR3 protein. The sample holds more than 1,000,000 distinct CDR3 sequences, about 25% seen once. Germline CDR1 and CDR2: DFQATT and SNEGSKA (reference sequence). V was clipped by 7 bases and J by 1 base, with 17 bases between them. This CDR3 has 15 residues. These data also featured in a second study, about T cells of mothers and their children. From that paper: A primer called M1S, used in the second PCR, added sample barcodes and 2-4 random nucleotides.

This chain links TRBV20-1 with TRBJ2-1; tentative D call: TRBD1 (6 bases). Sequenced: blood. The receptor comes from a girl aged 2 to 9 in good health. As DNA, the CDR3 is TGCAGTGTTCGTAGGCCAGGGGTGTCCTACAATGAGCAGTTCTTC. This gives the protein CSVRRPGVSYNEQFF.